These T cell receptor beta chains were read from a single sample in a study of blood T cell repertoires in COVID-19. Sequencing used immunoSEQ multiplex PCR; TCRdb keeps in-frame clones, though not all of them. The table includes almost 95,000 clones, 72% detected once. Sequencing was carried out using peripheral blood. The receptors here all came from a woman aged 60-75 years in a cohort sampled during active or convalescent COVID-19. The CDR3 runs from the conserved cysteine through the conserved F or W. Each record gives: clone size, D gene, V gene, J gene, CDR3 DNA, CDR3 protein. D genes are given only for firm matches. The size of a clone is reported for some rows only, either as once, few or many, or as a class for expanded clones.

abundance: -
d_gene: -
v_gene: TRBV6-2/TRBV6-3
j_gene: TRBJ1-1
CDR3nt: TGTGCCAGCAGTTATCTGCAGATGAACACTGAAGCTTTCTTT
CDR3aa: CASSYLQMNTEAFF

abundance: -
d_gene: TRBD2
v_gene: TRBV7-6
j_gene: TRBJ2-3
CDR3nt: TGTGCCAGCAGCTTGGCGGGACTAGCGACGGATACGCAGTATTTT
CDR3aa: CASSLAGLATDTQYF

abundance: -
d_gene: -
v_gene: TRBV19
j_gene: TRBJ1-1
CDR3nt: TGTGCCAGTAGTAGCCTCTCAGGGGTTGCTTTCTTT
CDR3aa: CASSSLSGVAFF

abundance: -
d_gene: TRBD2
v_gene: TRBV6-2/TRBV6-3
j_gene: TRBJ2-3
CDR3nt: TGTGCCAGCAGTTACCAACAGGCGGGGGGTAAAGATACGCAGTATTTT
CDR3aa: CASSYQQAGGKDTQYF

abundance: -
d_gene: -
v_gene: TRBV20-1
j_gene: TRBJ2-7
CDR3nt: TGCAGTGCGCGGGTAAGCTACGAGCAGTACTTC
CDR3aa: CSARVSYEQYF

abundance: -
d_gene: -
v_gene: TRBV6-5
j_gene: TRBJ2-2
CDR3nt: TGTGCCAGCAGTTCCCACAGCCGCGATGTTCCCGGGGAGCTGTTTTTT
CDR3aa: CASSSHSRDVPGELFF

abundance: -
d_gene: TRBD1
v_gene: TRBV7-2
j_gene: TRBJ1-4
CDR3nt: TGTGCCAGCAGCTTATTTAGTTGGGGGACGGACAGGGGGCGCGAAAAACTGTTTTTT
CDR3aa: CASSLFSWGTDRGREKLFF

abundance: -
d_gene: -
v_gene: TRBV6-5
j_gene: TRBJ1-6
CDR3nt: TGTGCCAGCAAACTACAGGGCCTCCTTGGGCCCCTCCACTTT
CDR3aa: CASKLQGLLGPLHF

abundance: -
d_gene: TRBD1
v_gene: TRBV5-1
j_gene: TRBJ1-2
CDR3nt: TGCGCCAGCAGCGAACGGACAGGGGCGTATGGCTACACCTTC
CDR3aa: CASSERTGAYGYTF

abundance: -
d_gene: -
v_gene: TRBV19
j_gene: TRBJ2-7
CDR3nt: TGTGCCAGTAGCCCCCGAGGGGGGGTCGGGACCTACGAGCAGTACTTC
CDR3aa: CASSPRGGVGTYEQYF

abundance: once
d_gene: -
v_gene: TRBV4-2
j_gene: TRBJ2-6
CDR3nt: TGTGCCAGCAGCCTTACGGGGTTGGCTGGGGCCAACGTCCTGACTTTC
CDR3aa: CASSLTGLAGANVLTF

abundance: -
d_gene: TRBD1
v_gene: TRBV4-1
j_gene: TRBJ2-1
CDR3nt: TGCGCCAGCAGCCAAAACAGGGGGTCCACCTTTCCTAGCTCCTACAATGAGCAGTTCTTC
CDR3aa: CASSQNRGSTFPSSYNEQFF

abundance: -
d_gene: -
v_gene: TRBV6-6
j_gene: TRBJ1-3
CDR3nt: TGTGCCAGCAGTCCCGTCGGTCACTCTGGAAACACCATATATTTT
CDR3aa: CASSPVGHSGNTIYF

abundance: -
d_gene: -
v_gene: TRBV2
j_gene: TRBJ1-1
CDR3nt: TGTGCCAGCAGTGAGACTAGGGACACTGAAGCTTTCTTT
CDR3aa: CASSETRDTEAFF

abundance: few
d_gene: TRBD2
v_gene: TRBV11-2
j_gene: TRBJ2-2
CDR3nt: TGTGCCAGCAGCCGAAACCTACTAGCGGGGGGAAGCAACACCGGGGAGCTGTTTTTT
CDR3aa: CASSRNLLAGGSNTGELFF

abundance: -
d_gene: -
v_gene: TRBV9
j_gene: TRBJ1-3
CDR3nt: TGTGCCAGCAGCCCCGGCGGGGGCCTCTCTGGAAACACCATATATTTT
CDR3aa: CASSPGGGLSGNTIYF

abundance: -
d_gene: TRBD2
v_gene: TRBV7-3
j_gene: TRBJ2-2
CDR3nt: TGTGCCAGCAGCATAGGGTTAGCGGGGGGCTCCACCGGGGAGCTGTTTTTT
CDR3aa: CASSIGLAGGSTGELFF

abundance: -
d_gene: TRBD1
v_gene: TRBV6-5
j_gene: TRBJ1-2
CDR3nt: TGTGCCAGCACCTCGACAGGGGCGGAGAGTAATGGCTACACCTTC
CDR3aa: CASTSTGAESNGYTF

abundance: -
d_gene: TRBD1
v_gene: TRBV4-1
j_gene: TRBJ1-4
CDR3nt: TGCGCCAGCAGCCTTGTACAGGGGAGTTGGGAAAAACTGTTTTTT
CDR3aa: CASSLVQGSWEKLFF

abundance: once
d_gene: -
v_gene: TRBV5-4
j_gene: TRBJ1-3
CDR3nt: TGTGCCAGCAGGTCAGGAAGCTCTGGAAACACCATATATTTT
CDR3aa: CASRSGSSGNTIYF

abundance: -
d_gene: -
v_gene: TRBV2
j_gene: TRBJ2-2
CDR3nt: TGTGCCAGCAAAAGGGGGGGTCGGAACACCGGGGAGCTGTTTTTT
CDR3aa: CASKRGGRNTGELFF

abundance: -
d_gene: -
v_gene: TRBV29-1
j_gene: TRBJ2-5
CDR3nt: TGCAGCGTTGCGGTGGTAGAGACCCAGTACTTC
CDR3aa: CSVAVVETQYF

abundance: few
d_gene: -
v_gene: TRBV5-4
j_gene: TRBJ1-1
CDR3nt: TGTGCCAGCAGTTCGGGGGTAGGGCACATCAACACTGAAGCTTTCTTT
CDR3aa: CASSSGVGHINTEAFF

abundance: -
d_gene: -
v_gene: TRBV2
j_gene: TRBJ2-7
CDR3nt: TGTGCCAGCAGTGAAGAGGGTAGGGGGGGCTCCGAGCAGTACTTC
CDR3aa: CASSEEGRGGSEQYF

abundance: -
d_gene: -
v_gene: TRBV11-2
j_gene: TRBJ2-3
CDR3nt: TGTGCCAGCAGCTTAGTCTGGACGGGAAGCACAGATACGCAGTATTTT
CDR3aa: CASSLVWTGSTDTQYF

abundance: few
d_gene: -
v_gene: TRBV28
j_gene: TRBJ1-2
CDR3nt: TGTGCCAGCACCACGACAGAGTACTTGGGCTACACCTTC
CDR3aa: CASTTTEYLGYTF

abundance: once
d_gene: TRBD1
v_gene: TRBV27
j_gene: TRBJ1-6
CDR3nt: TGTGCCAGCAGTTTTATCGGGGGTAGGACAGGGGTCAATTCACCCCTCCACTTT
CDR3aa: CASSFIGGRTGVNSPLHF

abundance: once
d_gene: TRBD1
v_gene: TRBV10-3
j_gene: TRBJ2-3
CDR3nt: TGTGCCATCAAGGCCGGGACAGGGAAGACAGATACGCAGTATTTT
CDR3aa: CAIKAGTGKTDTQYF

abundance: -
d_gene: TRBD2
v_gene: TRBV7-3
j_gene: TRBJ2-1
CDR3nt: TGTGCCAGCAGCTTAACCCCGGGGGGGTACAATGAGCAGTTCTTC
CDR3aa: CASSLTPGGYNEQFF

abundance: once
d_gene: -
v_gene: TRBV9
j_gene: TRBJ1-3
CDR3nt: TGTGCCAGCAGCCCACCCGCCGGGGGGGCAGGAAATTCTGGAAACACCATATATTTT
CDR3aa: CASSPPAGGAGNSGNTIYF

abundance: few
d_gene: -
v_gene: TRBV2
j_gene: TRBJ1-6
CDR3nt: TGTGCCAGCAGTGCGGAGCAGCTCTCCTATAATTCACCCCTCCACTTT
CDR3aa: CASSAEQLSYNSPLHF

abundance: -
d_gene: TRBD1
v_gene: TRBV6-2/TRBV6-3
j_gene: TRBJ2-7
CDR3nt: TGTGCCAGCAGTTTCCTTTGGACAGGAGGCTACGAGCAGTACTTC
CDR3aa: CASSFLWTGGYEQYF

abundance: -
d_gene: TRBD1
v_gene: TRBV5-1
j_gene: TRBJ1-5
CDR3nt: TGCGCCAGCAGCGTGGGACAGGGGGATCAGCCCCAGCATTTT
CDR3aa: CASSVGQGDQPQHF

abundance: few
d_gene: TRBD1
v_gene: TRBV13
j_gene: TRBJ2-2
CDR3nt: TGTGCCAGCAGCTTTTGGGGGACAGGGGCTGCCGGGGAGCTGTTTTTT
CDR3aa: CASSFWGTGAAGELFF

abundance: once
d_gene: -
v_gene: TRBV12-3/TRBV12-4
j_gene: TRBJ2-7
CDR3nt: TGTGCCAGCCGAGGACAGCTCTACGAGCAGTACTTC
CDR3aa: CASRGQLYEQYF

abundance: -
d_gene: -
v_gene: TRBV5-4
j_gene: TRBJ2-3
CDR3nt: TGTGCCAGCAGCTGGACAGGGAGGGCCACAGATACGCAGTATTTT
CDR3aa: CASSWTGRATDTQYF

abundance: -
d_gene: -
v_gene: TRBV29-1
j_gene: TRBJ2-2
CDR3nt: TGCAGCGTAGTCCAGGCTAGGGGAAGGGCCGGGGAGCTGTTTTTT
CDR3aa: CSVVQARGRAGELFF

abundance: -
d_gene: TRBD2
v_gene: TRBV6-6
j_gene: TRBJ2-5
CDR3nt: TGTGCCAGCAGTCGTGGACTAGCGGGGGGGCAAGAGACCCAGTACTTC
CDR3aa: CASSRGLAGGQETQYF

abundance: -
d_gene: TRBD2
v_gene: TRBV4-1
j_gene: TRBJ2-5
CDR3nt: TGCGCCAGCAGCCACGGACTAGCGGGGCCCCGGGAGACCCAGTACTTC
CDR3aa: CASSHGLAGPRETQYF